These T cell receptor beta chains were read from a single sample in a study of beta chain features in type 1 diabetes. Only in-frame clones appear in the TCRdb table, and some are missing; sequencing was by immunoSEQ multiplex PCR. The sample has hundreds of thousands of clones, around 15% seen once. Input material: naive CD4+ T cells from blood. The source of these receptors is a man younger than 30 with type 1 diabetes. CDR3s include the opening cysteine and the closing phenylalanine or tryptophan. The D gene is left open where the match is weak. Size values are once, few and many counts, or a class for expanded clones, and some rows have none.

J gene: TRBJ1-3; clone size: few; D gene: NA; V gene: TRBV7-9; CDR3 DNA: TGTGCCAGCAGCCCCTCCTCTGGAAACACCATATATTTT; CDR3 protein: CASSPSSGNTIYF
J gene: TRBJ2-7; clone size: NA; D gene: NA; V gene: TRBV7-2; CDR3 DNA: TGTGCCAGCAGCTCAGGGGTAATCAGCGAGCAGTACTTC; CDR3 protein: CASSSGVISEQYF
J gene: TRBJ2-1; clone size: NA; D gene: NA; V gene: TRBV10-3; CDR3 DNA: TGTGCCATCAGTGAGCCTAGGACTAACTTTGAGCAGTTCTTC; CDR3 protein: CAISEPRTNFEQFF
J gene: TRBJ1-6; clone size: NA; D gene: NA; V gene: TRBV29-1; CDR3 DNA: TGCAGCGTTGCGGCAGAATATAATTCACCCCTCCACTTT; CDR3 protein: CSVAAEYNSPLHF
J gene: TRBJ1-5; clone size: NA; D gene: NA; V gene: TRBV4-1; CDR3 DNA: TGCGCCAGCAGCCATCCCGGACCGGGCAATCAGCCCCAGCATTTT; CDR3 protein: CASSHPGPGNQPQHF
J gene: TRBJ2-2; clone size: NA; D gene: NA; V gene: TRBV2; CDR3 DNA: TGTGCCAGCAGTCTCAGCTCCCGGGCCACCGGGGAGCTGTTTTTT; CDR3 protein: CASSLSSRATGELFF
J gene: TRBJ2-3; clone size: NA; D gene: NA; V gene: TRBV7-7; CDR3 DNA: TGTGCCAGCAGCCAGGGTAGCACAGATACGCAGTATTTT; CDR3 protein: CASSQGSTDTQYF
J gene: TRBJ2-2; clone size: few; D gene: NA; V gene: TRBV19; CDR3 DNA: TGTGCCAGTAGTTATGGGCAGGTGAACACCGGGGAGCTGTTTTTT; CDR3 protein: CASSYGQVNTGELFF
J gene: TRBJ1-2; clone size: NA; D gene: TRBD1; V gene: TRBV6-4; CDR3 DNA: TGTGCCAGCACCGATGGACAGGCAGACCCATACTATGGCTACACCTTC; CDR3 protein: CASTDGQADPYYGYTF
J gene: TRBJ1-2; clone size: few; D gene: TRBD1; V gene: TRBV30; CDR3 DNA: TGTGCCTGGAGTCCGCCGGGACAGAAAGTCTATGGCTACACCTTC; CDR3 protein: CAWSPPGQKVYGYTF
J gene: TRBJ1-2; clone size: NA; D gene: NA; V gene: TRBV4-1; CDR3 DNA: TGCGCCAGCAGCCAAGAGACGGAAAACTATGGCTACACCTTC; CDR3 protein: CASSQETENYGYTF
J gene: TRBJ2-1; clone size: few; D gene: NA; V gene: TRBV2; CDR3 DNA: TGTGCCAGCAGTGAGGTTTCCATTTCGGTTAGTTGGCTCTTC; CDR3 protein: CASSEVSISVSWLF
J gene: TRBJ2-1; clone size: few; D gene: TRBD2; V gene: TRBV18; CDR3 DNA: TGTGCCAGCTCACCACTGGAGGGACTAGCGGTTCATGAGCAGTTCTTC; CDR3 protein: CASSPLEGLAVHEQFF
J gene: TRBJ2-3; clone size: few; D gene: NA; V gene: TRBV29-1; CDR3 DNA: TGCAGCGTTGGTCTATCCTACAGCACAGATACGCAGTATTTT; CDR3 protein: CSVGLSYSTDTQYF
J gene: TRBJ2-2; clone size: NA; D gene: TRBD1; V gene: TRBV2; CDR3 DNA: TGTGCCAGCACCGGACAGGGAAACACCGGGGAGCTGTTTTTT; CDR3 protein: CASTGQGNTGELFF
J gene: TRBJ2-3; clone size: NA; D gene: NA; V gene: TRBV29-1; CDR3 DNA: TGCAGCGTTAGTAGCACAGATACGCAGTATTTT; CDR3 protein: CSVSSTDTQYF
J gene: TRBJ1-1; clone size: few; D gene: NA; V gene: TRBV7-9; CDR3 DNA: TGTGCCAGCAGCTTCCAGGATGACACTGAAGCTTTCTTT; CDR3 protein: CASSFQDDTEAFF
J gene: TRBJ1-1; clone size: few; D gene: NA; V gene: TRBV5-1; CDR3 DNA: TGCGCCAGCAGCTTGGCCGATTCGGGTAACACTGAAGCTTTCTTT; CDR3 protein: CASSLADSGNTEAFF
J gene: TRBJ1-2; clone size: few; D gene: NA; V gene: TRBV18; CDR3 DNA: TGTGCCAGCTCACCTATCCAGGATCGATTATGGAGTGGCTACACCTTC; CDR3 protein: CASSPIQDRLWSGYTF
J gene: TRBJ2-3; clone size: NA; D gene: NA; V gene: TRBV6-6; CDR3 DNA: TGTGCCAGCAGCCCCCAATGGCGAGATACGCAGTATTTT; CDR3 protein: CASSPQWRDTQYF
J gene: TRBJ2-6; clone size: NA; D gene: NA; V gene: TRBV2; CDR3 DNA: TGCGGGGGCTCCGGGGCCAACGTCCTGACTTTC; CDR3 protein: CGGSGANVLTF
J gene: TRBJ1-2; clone size: NA; D gene: NA; V gene: TRBV2; CDR3 DNA: TGTGCCAGCAGTGAAACGTTGGGTGGCTACACCTTC; CDR3 protein: CASSETLGGYTF
J gene: TRBJ2-5; clone size: few; D gene: NA; V gene: TRBV29-1; CDR3 DNA: TGCAGCGTTGTTAGGGGTCAAGAGACCCAGTACTTC; CDR3 protein: CSVVRGQETQYF
J gene: TRBJ2-6; clone size: few; D gene: NA; V gene: TRBV30; CDR3 DNA: TGTGCCTGGCGCATTCCGGGACCTGGGGCCAACGTCCTGACTTTC; CDR3 protein: CAWRIPGPGANVLTF
J gene: TRBJ2-5; clone size: NA; D gene: TRBD2; V gene: TRBV10-3; CDR3 DNA: TGTGCCATCAGTGAAGGGACTAGACAAGAGACCCAGTACTTC; CDR3 protein: CAISEGTRQETQYF
J gene: TRBJ2-5; clone size: few; D gene: NA; V gene: TRBV6-5; CDR3 DNA: TGTGCCAGTACTAGGGGTGAGACCCAGTACTTC; CDR3 protein: CASTRGETQYF
J gene: TRBJ1-1; clone size: NA; D gene: NA; V gene: TRBV15; CDR3 DNA: TGTGCCACCAGCAGAGATCCAAACACTGAAGCTTTCTTT; CDR3 protein: CATSRDPNTEAFF
J gene: TRBJ1-1; clone size: few; D gene: NA; V gene: TRBV4-1; CDR3 DNA: TGCGCCAGCAGCCCCGGATACACTGAAGCTTTCTTT; CDR3 protein: CASSPGYTEAFF
J gene: TRBJ2-1; clone size: few; D gene: TRBD2; V gene: TRBV4-1; CDR3 DNA: TGCGCCAGCAGCCAAGATGGAGCGGGGATCAATGAGCAGTTCTTC; CDR3 protein: CASSQDGAGINEQFF
J gene: TRBJ1-2; clone size: few; D gene: TRBD1; V gene: TRBV6-5; CDR3 DNA: TGTGCCAGCAGTACACAGGGGGTTAACTATGGCTACACCTTC; CDR3 protein: CASSTQGVNYGYTF
J gene: TRBJ2-7; clone size: NA; D gene: NA; V gene: TRBV27; CDR3 DNA: TGTGCCAGCAGTTTATTCAAGGAGGACGGCTCCGAGCAGTACTTC; CDR3 protein: CASSLFKEDGSEQYF
J gene: TRBJ1-1; clone size: few; D gene: NA; V gene: TRBV30; CDR3 DNA: TGTGCCTGGAGTTTTAGGGGTACTGAAGCTTTCTTT; CDR3 protein: CAWSFRGTEAFF
J gene: TRBJ2-7; clone size: NA; D gene: TRBD2; V gene: TRBV7-2; CDR3 DNA: TGTGCCAGCAGCTTAGCGGCTAGCGGGGGATTTAGCTCCTACGAGCAGTACTTC; CDR3 protein: CASSLAASGGFSSYEQYF
J gene: TRBJ1-4; clone size: few; D gene: NA; V gene: TRBV10-3; CDR3 DNA: TGTGCCATCAGGGGGGATTCCGAAAAACTGTTTTTT; CDR3 protein: CAIRGDSEKLFF
J gene: TRBJ2-7; clone size: NA; D gene: NA; V gene: TRBV29-1; CDR3 DNA: TGCAGCGTTACCCTCTTCACCTACGAGCAGTACTTC; CDR3 protein: CSVTLFTYEQYF
J gene: TRBJ2-4; clone size: few; D gene: TRBD2; V gene: TRBV4-1; CDR3 DNA: TGCGCCAGCAGCCAAGGAGCCAGCGGGGGGAAAAACATTCAGTACTTC; CDR3 protein: CASSQGASGGKNIQYF
J gene: TRBJ1-2; clone size: NA; D gene: TRBD1; V gene: TRBV4-1; CDR3 DNA: TGCGCCACCTCCGAAGGGGGCAGCGGTGACTATGGCTACACCTTC; CDR3 protein: CATSEGGSGDYGYTF